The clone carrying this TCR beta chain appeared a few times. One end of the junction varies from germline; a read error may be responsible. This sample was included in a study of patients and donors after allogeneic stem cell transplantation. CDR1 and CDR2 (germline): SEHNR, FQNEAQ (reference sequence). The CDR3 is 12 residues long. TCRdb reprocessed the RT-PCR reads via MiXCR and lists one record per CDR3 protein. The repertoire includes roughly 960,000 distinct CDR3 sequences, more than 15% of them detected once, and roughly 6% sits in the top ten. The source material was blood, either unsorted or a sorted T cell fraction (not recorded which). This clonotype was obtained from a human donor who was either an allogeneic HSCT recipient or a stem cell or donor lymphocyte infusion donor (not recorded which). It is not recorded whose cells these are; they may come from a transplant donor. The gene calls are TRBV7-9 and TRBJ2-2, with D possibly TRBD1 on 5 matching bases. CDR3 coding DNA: TGTGCCAGCAGATTAGGGGACGGGGAGCTGTTTTTT. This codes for CASRLGDGELFF.